Listed below are T cell receptor beta chains from one sample, sequenced in a study of metastatic and nonmetastatic thyroid tumors. TCRdb re-processed the PCR reads through MiXCR. Among 20,000 to 25,000 clones listed, around 20% were seen once. The sample comprised blood. These receptors all stem from a female donor with papillary thyroid cancer or a benign thyroid nodule (not recorded which). Some clones in this sample may be carry-over from other donors' samples. CDR3s include the opening cysteine and the closing phenylalanine or tryptophan. D genes are given only for firm matches. Only part of the rows carry a size: once, few, many, or a class if the clone is expanded.

CDR3nt	CDR3aa	abundance	d_gene	v_gene	j_gene
TGCGCCAGGGGGGTGACAGGGGGCTTTAATGAGCAGTTCTTC	CARGVTGGFNEQFF	many	TRBD1	TRBV5-1	TRBJ2-1
TGTGCCAGCAGCTTGGGCCTGGGTTCTCGGCCCAATGGCTACACCTTC	CASSLGLGSRPNGYTF	many	NA	TRBV5-5	TRBJ1-2
TGTGCCAGCAGCGGGACTCGCGCGAGTGTTGAGCAGTACTTC	CASSGTRASVEQYF	few	NA	TRBV11-2	TRBJ2-7
TGTGCCAGCAGCCAAGAGGGGACGTCCTATGGCTACACCTTC	CASSQEGTSYGYTF	many	NA	TRBV3-1	TRBJ1-2
TGCGCCAGCAGTCGGGCTCCTCGTGGCACCGGGGAGCTGTTTTTT	CASSRAPRGTGELFF	many	NA	TRBV10-2	TRBJ2-2
TGTGCCAGCAGTGAGGCAGGGACAGGGGTTTTGTACGAGCAGTACTTC	CASSEAGTGVLYEQYF	NA	TRBD1	TRBV6-1	TRBJ2-7
TGTGCCAGCAGCCAGACTAGCGGGAGCTTTGGGGCCAACGTCCTGACTTTC	CASSQTSGSFGANVLTF	many	TRBD2	TRBV6-4	TRBJ2-6
TGTGCCAGCAGTACGCGCAGGGCCTACGAGCAGTACTTC	CASSTRRAYEQYF	medium-sized	NA	TRBV6-1	TRBJ2-7
TGTGCCTGCAGCGCTCGGCAGGTGGATACGCAGTATTTT	CACSARQVDTQYF	NA	NA	TRBV6-4	TRBJ2-3
TGTGCCAGCAAGGCGGGAGGGGCTTACAATGAGCAGTTCTTC	CASKAGGAYNEQFF	once	TRBD2	TRBV4-2	TRBJ2-1
TGCGCCAGCAAGGTACTATCCAACTCCTACGAGCAGTACTTC	CASKVLSNSYEQYF	medium-sized	NA	TRBV5-1	TRBJ2-7
TGTGCCAGCAGCCACCCCTGGCGGGTGGGGATTGAGACCAAGTACTTC	CASSHPWRVGIETKYF	once	NA	TRBV3-1	TRBJ2-5
TGCAGTGCTAGAGGAGCGGAGATTTACAATGAGCAGTTCTTC	CSARGAEIYNEQFF	many	NA	TRBV20-1	TRBJ2-1
TGCGCCAGCAGCCAGCTAAGAGCAGGGGACTACACCGGGGAGCTGTTTTTT	CASSQLRAGDYTGELFF	many	NA	TRBV4-3	TRBJ2-2
TGTGCCAGCAGTAACCGGGACTACCATTACGAGCAGTACTTC	CASSNRDYHYEQYF	medium-sized	TRBD2	TRBV27	TRBJ2-7
TGTGCCAGCAGTGACGCTACCTCGGGGGCCAACGTCCTGACTTTC	CASSDATSGANVLTF	NA	NA	TRBV6-1	TRBJ2-6
TGTGCCAGCAGTTCTCCCTCTTCCGGGACTAGCGGGAGCGCAGATACGCAGTATTTT	CASSSPSSGTSGSADTQYF	NA	TRBD2	TRBV28	TRBJ2-3
TGTGCCAGCAGCCCTACGATAACGGTCGGAGGGGAGACCCAGTACTTC	CASSPTITVGGETQYF	many	NA	TRBV6-2/TRBV6-3	TRBJ2-5
TGCAGTGCTAGAGACGACAGGGGAAACTATGGCTACACCTTC	CSARDDRGNYGYTF	many	TRBD1	TRBV20-1	TRBJ1-2
TGTGCCAGTAGTCCGCCGGGACAGGGATCACCCCTCCACTTT	CASSPPGQGSPLHF	NA	TRBD1	TRBV19	TRBJ1-6
TGTGCCACCTCGCCACAGCAAGAGACCCAGTACTTC	CATSPQQETQYF	many	NA	TRBV18	TRBJ2-5
TGTGCCAGCAGCCAAGATGGAGGCACCGCCCTCTCTGGGGCCAACGTCCTGACTTTC	CASSQDGGTALSGANVLTF	many	NA	TRBV3-1	TRBJ2-6
TGTGCCATCAGTGAGTCATGGGACAGTGAAAAACTGCTTTTT	CAISESWDSEKLLF	few	TRBD1	TRBV10-3	TRBJ1-4
TGTGCCAGTAGTACCCACCTGGGAGGGGGAACAGATACGCACTATTTT	CASSTHLGGGTDTHYF	NA	NA	TRBV19	TRBJ2-3
TGTGCCAGCAGACTCCGGACTCAGACCGGGGAGCTGTTTTTT	CASRLRTQTGELFF	many	NA	TRBV27	TRBJ2-2
TGTGCCAGCAGTACAGGGCGGGAGGGCGACACCTTC	CASSTGREGDTF	many	NA	TRBV2	TRBJ1-2
TGTGCCTGCTACCAGGGGAACTATGGCTACACCTTC	CACYQGNYGYTF	many	NA	TRBV30	TRBJ1-2
TGTGCCAGCACCTCACAGGAAGCTAACTATGGCTACACCTTC	CASTSQEANYGYTF	medium-sized	NA	TRBV6-1	TRBJ1-2
TGTGCCAGCATCTATATAGCGGGGGGGCGTGGGACCCAGTACTTC	CASIYIAGGRGTQYF	NA	TRBD2	TRBV7-2	TRBJ2-5
TGTGCCAGTAGGGAAGGGGTCAACACCGGGGAACTGTATTTT	CASREGVNTGELYF	NA	NA	TRBV19	TRBJ2-2
TGTGCCAGAAATACAGGGGACTCTGGAAACACCATATATTTT	CARNTGDSGNTIYF	many	TRBD1	TRBV2	TRBJ1-3
TGCAGTGCTAGGGGACTATCCGGGGAGCTGTTTTTT	CSARGLSGELFF	NA	TRBD2	TRBV20-1	TRBJ2-2
TGTGCCAGCAGCCAAGAGCCGAACAGAGCTAACTATGGCTACACCTTC	CASSQEPNRANYGYTF	many	NA	TRBV4-2	TRBJ1-2
TGTGCCAGCAGCTTAGGTCAGGGGGTCACCGGAAACACCATATATTTT	CASSLGQGVTGNTIYF	many	TRBD1	TRBV7-8	TRBJ1-3
TGTGCCATCAGTGAGTCCCCAGCGGGAGATCAAAACATTCAGTACTTC	CAISESPAGDQNIQYF	many	TRBD2	TRBV10-3	TRBJ2-4
TGTGCCAGCAGTGCGGGTGAGACCCAGTACTTC	CASSAGETQYF	many	NA	TRBV6-1	TRBJ2-5
TGTGCCACCTCCGGGGGTTATGGCTACACCTTC	CATSGGYGYTF	NA	NA	TRBV6-1	TRBJ1-2
TGTGCCAGCTCACAGGGCGGCCAGGGGGCGAACATTCAGTACTTC	CASSQGGQGANIQYF	many	TRBD1	TRBV18	TRBJ2-4
TGTGCCAGCAGCTCTGATAGGACAGGTAGCCCCTACGAGCAGTACTTC	CASSSDRTGSPYEQYF	many	TRBD1	TRBV7-2	TRBJ2-7
TGTGCCAACAAAGGAGATACGCAGTATTTT	CANKGDTQYF	medium-sized	NA	TRBV6-2/TRBV6-3	TRBJ2-3
TGTGCCAGCTCCGAGACTAGCTCTTACAATGAGCAGTTCTTC	CASSETSSYNEQFF	many	TRBD2	TRBV18	TRBJ2-1